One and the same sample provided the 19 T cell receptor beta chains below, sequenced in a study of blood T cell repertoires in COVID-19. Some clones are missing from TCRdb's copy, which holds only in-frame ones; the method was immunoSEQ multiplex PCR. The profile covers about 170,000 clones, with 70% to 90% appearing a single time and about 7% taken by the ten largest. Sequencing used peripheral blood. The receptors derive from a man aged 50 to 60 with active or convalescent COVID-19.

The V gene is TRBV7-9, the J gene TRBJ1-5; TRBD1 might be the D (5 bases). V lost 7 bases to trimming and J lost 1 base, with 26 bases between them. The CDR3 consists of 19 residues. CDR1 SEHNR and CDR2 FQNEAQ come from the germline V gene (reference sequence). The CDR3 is CASISLIKGRIISNQPQHF. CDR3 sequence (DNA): TGTGCCAGCATTAGTCTAATCAAGGGGCGGATTATAAGCAATCAGCCCCAGCATTTT.

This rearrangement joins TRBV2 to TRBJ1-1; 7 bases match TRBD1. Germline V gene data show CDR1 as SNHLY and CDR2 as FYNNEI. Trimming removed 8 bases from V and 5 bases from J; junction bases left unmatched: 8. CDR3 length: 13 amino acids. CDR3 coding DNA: TGTGCCAGCGTGAACAGGGGAGAGACTGAAGCTTTCTTT. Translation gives CASVNRGETEAFF.

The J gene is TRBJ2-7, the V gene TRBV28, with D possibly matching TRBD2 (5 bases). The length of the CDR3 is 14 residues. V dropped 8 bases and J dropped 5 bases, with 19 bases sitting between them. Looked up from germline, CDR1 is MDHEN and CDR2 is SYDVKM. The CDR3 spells CASLRTGPGNEQYF. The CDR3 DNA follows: TGTGCCAGCCTCCGGACGGGTCCCGGGAACGAGCAGTACTTC.

The chain's CDR3 is CASSIQTGNYGYTF. The CDR3, as DNA: TGTGCCAGCAGTATTCAGACAGGAAACTATGGCTACACCTTC. This chain uses TRBV6-6 with TRBJ1-2; D might be TRBD1 (6 bases). There are 14 residues in the CDR3. Per germline, CDR1 MNHNY and CDR2 SVGAGI (reference sequence). Trimming cost V 5 bases and J 2 bases, with 12 bases left between them.

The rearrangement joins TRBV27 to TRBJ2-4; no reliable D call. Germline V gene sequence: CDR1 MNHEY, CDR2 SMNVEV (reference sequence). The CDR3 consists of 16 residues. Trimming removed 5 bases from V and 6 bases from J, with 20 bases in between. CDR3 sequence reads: CASSARFSANTNIQYF. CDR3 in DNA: TGTGCCAGCAGTGCCCGGTTTTCCGCTAATACAAACATTCAGTACTTC.

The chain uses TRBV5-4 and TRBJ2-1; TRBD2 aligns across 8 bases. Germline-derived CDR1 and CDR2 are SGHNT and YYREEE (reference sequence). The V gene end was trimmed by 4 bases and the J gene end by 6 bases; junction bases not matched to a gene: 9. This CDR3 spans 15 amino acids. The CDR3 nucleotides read TGTGCCAGCAGCCCCGGCGGGGGGCCATTCAATGAGCAGTTCTTC. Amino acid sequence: CASSPGGGPFNEQFF.

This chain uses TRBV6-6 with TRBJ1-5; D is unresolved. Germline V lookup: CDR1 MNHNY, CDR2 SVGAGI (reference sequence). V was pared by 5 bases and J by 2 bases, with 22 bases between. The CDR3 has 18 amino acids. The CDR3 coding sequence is TGTGCCAGCAGTCAGCAATCCTCGTCCGCTCGGGGCAATCAGCCCCAGCATTTT. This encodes CASSQQSSSARGNQPQHF.

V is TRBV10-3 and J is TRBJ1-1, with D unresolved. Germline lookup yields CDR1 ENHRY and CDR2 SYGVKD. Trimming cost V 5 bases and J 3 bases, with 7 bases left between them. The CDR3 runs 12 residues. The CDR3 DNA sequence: TGTGCCATCAGTTCGACTGACACTGAAGCTTTCTTT. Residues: CAISSTDTEAFF.

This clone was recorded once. In DNA form, the CDR3 reads TGTGCCAGCAGTTACTCCCAGGGGGGAGGGCAGTATTTT. Protein sequence: CASSYSQGGGQYF. This chain uses TRBV6-5 with TRBJ2-3, with D possibly matching TRBD1 (7 bases). V shed 0 bases and J shed 11 bases, with 12 bases lying between them. Germline V gene data show CDR1 as MNHEY and CDR2 as SVGAGI. The CDR3 consists of 13 residues.

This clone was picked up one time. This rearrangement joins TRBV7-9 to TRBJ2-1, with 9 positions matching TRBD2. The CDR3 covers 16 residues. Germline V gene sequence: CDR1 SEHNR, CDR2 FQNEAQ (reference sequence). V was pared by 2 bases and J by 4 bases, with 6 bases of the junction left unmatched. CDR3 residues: CASSLSRLAVYNEQFF. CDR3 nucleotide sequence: TGTGCCAGCAGCTTATCTCGACTAGCGGTTTACAATGAGCAGTTCTTC.

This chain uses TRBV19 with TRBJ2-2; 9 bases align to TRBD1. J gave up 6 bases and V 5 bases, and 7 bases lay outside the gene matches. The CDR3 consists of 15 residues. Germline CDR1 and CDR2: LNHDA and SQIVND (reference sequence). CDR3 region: CASSRPGQGAGELFF. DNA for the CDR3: TGTGCCAGTAGTCGCCCGGGACAGGGCGCCGGGGAGCTGTTTTTT.

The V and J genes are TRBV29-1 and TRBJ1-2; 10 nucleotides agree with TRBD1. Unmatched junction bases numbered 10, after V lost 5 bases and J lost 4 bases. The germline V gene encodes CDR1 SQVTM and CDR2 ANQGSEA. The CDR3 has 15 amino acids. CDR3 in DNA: TGCAGCGTTTCCCCGGGGGGACAGGGGCGCTATGGCTACACCTTC. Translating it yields CSVSPGGQGRYGYTF.

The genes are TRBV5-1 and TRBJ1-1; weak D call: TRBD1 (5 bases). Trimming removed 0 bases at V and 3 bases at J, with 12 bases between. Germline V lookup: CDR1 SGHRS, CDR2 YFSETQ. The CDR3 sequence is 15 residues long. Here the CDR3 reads CASSLAGEGHTEAFF. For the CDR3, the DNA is TGCGCCAGCAGCTTGGCCGGGGAGGGGCACACTGAAGCTTTCTTT.

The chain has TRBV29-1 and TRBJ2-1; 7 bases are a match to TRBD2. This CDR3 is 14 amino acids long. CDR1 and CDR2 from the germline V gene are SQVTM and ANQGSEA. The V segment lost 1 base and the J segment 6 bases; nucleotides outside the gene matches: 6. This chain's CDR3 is CSVEGAGEVNEQFF. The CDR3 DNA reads TGCAGCGTTGAAGGGGCGGGGGAAGTCAATGAGCAGTTCTTC.

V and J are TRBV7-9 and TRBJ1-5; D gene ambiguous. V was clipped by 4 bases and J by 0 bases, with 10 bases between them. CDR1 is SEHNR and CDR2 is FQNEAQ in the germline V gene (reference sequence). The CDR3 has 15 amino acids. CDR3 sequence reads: CASSSPDYSNQPQHF. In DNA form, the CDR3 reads TGTGCCAGCAGCTCCCCAGACTATAGCAATCAGCCCCAGCATTTT.

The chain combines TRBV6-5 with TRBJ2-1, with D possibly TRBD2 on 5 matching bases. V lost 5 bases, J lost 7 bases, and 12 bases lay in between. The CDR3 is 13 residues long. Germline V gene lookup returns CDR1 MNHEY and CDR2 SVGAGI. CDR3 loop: CASSLGSRNEQFF. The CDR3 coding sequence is TGTGCCAGCAGTCTTGGGAGCCGAAATGAGCAGTTCTTC.

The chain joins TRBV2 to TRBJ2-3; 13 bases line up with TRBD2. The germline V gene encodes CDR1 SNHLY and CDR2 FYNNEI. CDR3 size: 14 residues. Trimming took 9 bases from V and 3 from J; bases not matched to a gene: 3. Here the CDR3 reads CASRTSGGTDTQYF. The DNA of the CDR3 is TGTGCCAGTAGGACTAGCGGGGGTACAGATACGCAGTATTTT.

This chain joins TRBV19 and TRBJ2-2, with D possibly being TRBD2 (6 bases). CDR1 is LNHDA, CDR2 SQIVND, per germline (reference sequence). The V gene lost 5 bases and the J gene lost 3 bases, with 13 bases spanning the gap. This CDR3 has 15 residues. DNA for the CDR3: TGTGCCAGTAGTCCACCGGGACTCGACACCGGGGAGCTGTTTTTT. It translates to CASSPPGLDTGELFF.

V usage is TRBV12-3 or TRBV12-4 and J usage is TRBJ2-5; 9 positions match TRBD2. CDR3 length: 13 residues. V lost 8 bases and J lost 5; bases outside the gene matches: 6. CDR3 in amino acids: CASGLAGLETQYF. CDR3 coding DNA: TGTGCCAGCGGCCTAGCGGGGCTTGAGACCCAGTACTTC.